This passage covers 5 T cell receptor beta chains from one sample sequenced in a study of shared clonotypes between healthy human individuals. The protocol was immunoSEQ multiplex PCR, while the TCRdb copy is restricted to in-frame clones and leaves out a portion. The table shows 2 million to 3 million clones, with roughly 92% occurring only once. The specimen was naive CD4+ T cells sorted from blood. Subset denoted: CD45RA+ positively selected. These receptor sequences come from a man younger than 35 in good health.

The chain uses TRBV7-6 and TRBJ2-2, with D possibly being TRBD1 (7 bases). CDR3 length equals 18 residues. Trimming took off 1 base at V and 6 bases at J, with 21 bases between the two ends. Germline CDR1 and CDR2: SGHVS and FNYEAQ. As DNA, the CDR3 is TGTGCCAGCAGCTTAGGCCCAGGGGGGTTACAGGGCGCCGGGGAGCTGTTTTTT. It encodes CASSLGPGGLQGAGELFF.

The chain uses TRBV11-2 and TRBJ2-2; no reliable D call. V dropped 3 bases and J dropped 9 bases, with 11 bases sitting between them. CDR3 length: 13 amino acids. Germline values: CDR1 SGHAT, CDR2 FQNNGV. CDR3 region: CASSFVGNRELFF. The DNA of the CDR3 is TGTGCCAGCAGCTTCGTGGGTAACAGGGAGCTGTTTTTT.

This rearrangement joins TRBV6-1 to TRBJ2-6; D tentatively reads TRBD1 or TRBD2 (5 bases each). Trimming removed 4 bases from V and 1 base from J, with 20 bases in between. The germline gives CDR1 MNHNS, CDR2 SASEGT. The CDR3 has 19 residues. CDR3 sequence: CASSAVPGQKSSGANVLTF. Written as DNA, the CDR3 is TGTGCCAGCAGTGCCGTCCCGGGGCAGAAGAGTTCTGGGGCCAACGTCCTGACTTTC.

About this clone itself: Distinct nucleotide sequences in the sample also encode this CDR3. This chain connects TRBV7-8 to TRBJ2-3; D is possibly TRBD2 (6 bases). Germline V gene data show CDR1 as SGHVS and CDR2 as FQNEAQ. Trimming left V 3 bases short and J 2 bases short, with 9 bases between. There are 14 residues in the CDR3. CDR3 protein: CASSFGGSTDTQYF. The CDR3 DNA sequence: TGTGCCAGCAGCTTCGGGGGTTCCACAGATACGCAGTATTTT.

The chain is built from TRBV9 and TRBJ2-5, with 11 bases that match TRBD2. Germline CDR1 is SGDLS and CDR2 is YYNGEE. CDR3 length equals 17 residues. V was clipped by 0 bases and J by 4 bases; unmatched bases: 8. The CDR3 sequence: CASSVGWLAGGLETQYF. The CDR3 nucleotides are TGTGCCAGCAGCGTAGGGTGGCTAGCGGGGGGATTAGAGACCCAGTACTTC.